The 6 T cell receptor beta chains in this list originate from one sample, sequenced in a study of read filtering for tumor transcriptome and immune sequencing. This library used around 400 ng RNA and molecular barcoded adaptors spanning alpha/delta and beta/gamma chains. A single record per CDR3 protein comes from TCRdb applying MiXCR to the reads. Altogether some 130,000 distinct CDR3 sequences are present, 10% to 15% being singletons, with the ten largest covering 11%. The specimen sequenced was a population of CD138-negative cells sorted from bone marrow. The source is a donor older than 35 with multiple myeloma.

This clonotype has at least ten counts. The chain uses TRBV6-2 or TRBV6-3 and TRBJ1-1; 7 nucleotides line up with TRBD1. This CDR3 region has 15 residues. The V segment lost 0 bases and the J segment 6 bases; nucleotides outside the gene matches: 7. CDR1 MNHEY and CDR2 SVGEGT come from the germline V gene. CDR3 protein: CASSYSWSGGSEAFF. In DNA form, the CDR3 reads TGTGCCAGCAGTTACTCGTGGTCAGGGGGGTCTGAAGCTTTCTTT.

This clonotype was observed many times. The chain combines TRBV6-2 or TRBV6-3 with TRBJ2-1; 10 bases line up with TRBD2. Unmatched junction bases numbered 7, after V lost 5 bases and J lost 6 bases. Looked up from germline, CDR1 is MNHEY and CDR2 is SVGEGT. The CDR3 has 15 residues. CDR3 loop: CASSGKGLASNEQFF. In nucleotides, the CDR3 is TGTGCCAGCAGTGGGAAGGGACTAGCGAGCAATGAGCAGTTCTTC.

The chain recombines TRBV4-1 with TRBJ2-1; 7 bases line up with TRBD2. After removal of 4 bases from V and 10 bases from J, the junction contained 16 bases not matched to a gene. This CDR3 has 16 amino acids. CDR1 and CDR2 from the germline V gene are MGHRA and YSYEKL. The CDR3 DNA is TGCGCCAGCAGCCCTGCTTTGAGCGGGGTGAGAGACGAGCAGTTCTTC. Translated, it gives CASSPALSGVRDEQFF.

This clonotype was observed once. This is likely an artifact of a read error, given a far larger clone one base away. J is TRBJ2-1 and V is TRBV12-3 or TRBV12-4; no clear D. The CDR3 is 10 residues long. CDR3 sequence (DNA): TGTGCCAGCAGTTCCCGTGAGCGGTTCTTC. Translating it yields CASSSRERFF.

A word on this clonotype: Because the CDR3 is missing its conserved closing phenylalanine or tryptophan, this is likely a read error. The chain uses TRBV20-1 and TRBJ2-1; the D gene could be TRBD1 or TRBD2 (6 bases each). Germline assignment: CDR1 DFQATT and CDR2 SNEGSKA (reference sequence). The CDR3 is made up of 14 amino acids. The V gene lost 3 bases and the J gene lost 7 bases, with 16 bases spanning the gap. In DNA form, the CDR3 reads TGCAGTGCTAGGGCGGAGGGGGGCTATAATGAGCAGTTCCTC. It specifies CSARAEGGYNEQFL.

This clonotype was counted at least ten times. The V gene is TRBV6-6, the J gene TRBJ1-1; D gene uncertain. Germline V CDR1 and CDR2: MNHNY, SVGAGI (reference sequence). V lost 7 bases, J lost 4 bases, and 16 bases lay in between. The CDR3 is 14 residues long. In DNA form, the CDR3 reads TGTGCCAGCACCTTCTCGGGGATGGGCACTGAAGCTTTCTTT. This encodes CASTFSGMGTEAFF.